The entry that follows covers one TCR beta chain sequence. Its specificity is unknown. The sample belongs to a study of cytomegalovirus exposure and HLA in healthy donors. Profiling relied on immunoSEQ multiplex PCR, and the TCRdb table lists in-frame clones only, not all of them. This sample yields about 330,000 clones, of which approximately 90% are seen a single time; more than 0.9% belongs to the top ten. Broader study findings: The study recorded 160 or so TCR beta chains that were cytomegalovirus-associated.

The donors were in the roughly 110-subject validation cohort; that cohort was separate from the roughly 680-subject first cohort. Sample: PBMCs. The clonotype originates from a woman under 40 in good health and CMV-seropositive.

CDR3 sequence (DNA): TGCGCCAGCAGCCACGAAACTAGGAGGGACCTTGATACGCAGTATTTT. Translation gives CASSHETRRDLDTQYF. This sequence joins TRBV4-1 and TRBJ2-3, with D maybe TRBD2 (6 bases). CDR1 and CDR2 from the germline V gene are MGHRA and YSYEKL. The CDR3 sequence is 16 residues long. Trimming took 3 bases from V and 6 from J, leaving 19 bases between them.